One and the same sample provided the 5 T cell receptor beta chains below, sequenced in a study of brain T cells in children with intractable seizures. Generated by immunoSEQ multiplex PCR, the TCRdb table keeps only in-frame clones and is missing some. The table lists fewer than 80,000 clones, 90% to 97% of them singletons, with around 0.4% in the top ten. The starting material was peripheral blood, obtained at surgery. The receptors come from a boy less than two years old with focal cortical dysplasia and intractable seizures.

The rearrangement links TRBV24-1 to TRBJ2-1, with TRBD1 matching over 10 bases. CDR1 is KGHDR and CDR2 is SFDVKD in the germline V gene. V lost 2 bases to trimming and J lost 7 bases; unmatched junction nucleotides: 7. The CDR3 runs to 16 residues. The chain's CDR3 is CATSDSPGQGSNEQFF. The CDR3 bases are TGTGCCACCAGTGATTCACCGGGACAGGGGAGTAATGAGCAGTTCTTC.

This clone was observed once. This rearrangement joins TRBV4-2 to TRBJ2-7; 12 nucleotides align to TRBD2. Per the germline V gene, CDR1 is LGHNA and CDR2 is YNFKEQ. The V segment lost 3 bases and the J segment 5 bases; nucleotides outside the gene matches: 11. The CDR3 totals 17 residues. In nucleotides, the CDR3 is TGTGCCAGCAGCCAGGCCCCTAGCGGGAGGGCCTGGGACGAGCAGTACTTC. Protein sequence: CASSQAPSGRAWDEQYF.

The rearrangement joins TRBV2 to TRBJ1-1, with unresolved D. Germline lookup yields CDR1 SNHLY and CDR2 FYNNEI. The V end lost 6 bases, the J end lost 0 bases, and 26 bases lay between the germline ends. CDR3 length: 19 amino acids. The chain's CDR3 is CASRKNYFILLSMNTEAFF. DNA for the CDR3: TGTGCCAGCAGAAAAAACTATTTCATCCTGCTGAGTATGAACACTGAAGCTTTCTTT.

This chain uses TRBV4-2 with TRBJ1-3; 7 nucleotides align to TRBD1. The V gene end was trimmed by 5 bases and the J gene end by 3 bases; junction bases not matched to a gene: 19. CDR3 length equals 19 residues. Germline V gene lookup returns CDR1 LGHNA and CDR2 YNFKEQ. The CDR3 DNA sequence: TGTGCCAGCAGCGAAAGACAGGGCTATAAATTCACCTTTGGAAACACCATATATTTT. This encodes CASSERQGYKFTFGNTIYF.

The V and J genes are TRBV12-3 or TRBV12-4 and TRBJ2-3, with a weak D call TRBD2 (6 bases). CDR3 length: 12 amino acids. V lost 10 bases and J lost 10, with 18 bases in between. This CDR3 is CATHDFWGAQYF. CDR3 bases: TGTGCCACCCACGACTTTTGGGGGGCGCAGTATTTT.